This T cell receptor (beta chain) comes out of a study of vaccination effects on CD4 cells after COVID-19. Background on the study: The researchers cultured 1.5 million to 2.5 million PBMC per well with approximately 11 IU/ml IL-2 and 9.5 to 10 ug/ml peptides. General study points: At late timepoints after vaccination, vaccine- and infection-induced clones shrank markedly.

To note about this clone: What it binds is unknown.

The CDR3 consists of 15 residues. Germline CDR1 is SGHRS and CDR2 is YFSETQ. Losses at the gene ends were 8 bases for V and 7 bases for J; bases not matched to a gene: 11. Between days 10 and 11 of culture, CD4+ T cells were separated out. Participants got two doses of BNT162b2 or mRNA-1273 vaccine. Vaccinated participants had no history of SARS-CoV-2 infection and tested negative for nucleocapsid antibodies. IL-2 medium took the place of half the medium on both days 3 and 7. Clones were read by immunoSEQ multiplex PCR, and TCRdb kept only the in-frame ones, dropping some. The profile covers more than 60,000 clones, with 74% appearing a single time and about 2.3% taken by the ten largest.

The chain recombines TRBV5-1 with TRBJ2-2; 10 positions agree with TRBD2. The starting material was CD4+ T cells from PBMCs cultured without peptide, obtained after COVID-19 vaccination. The receptor was derived from a human donor who received a COVID-19 vaccine. The CDR3 nucleotides are TGCGCCAGTAGAAATAGCGGGGGGCCAATCGGGGAGCTGTTTTTT. Translating gives CASRNSGGPIGELFF.